This paragraph covers one TCR beta chain sequence. Its antigen is unidentified. As the template, RNA transcripts were used to amplify TCR beta CDR3 regions. First-round RT-PCR employed HTBI primers, with a second-round multiplex PCR after it. TCRdb re-analysed the multiplex PCR reads in MiXCR, keeping a single row per CDR3 protein. The table has over 450,000 distinct CDR3 sequences, about an eighth seen once; the top ten hold over 8%. The sample originates from a study of Graves' ophthalmopathy and Graves' hyperthyroidism. Germline CDR1 reads MNHEY; CDR2 reads SMNVEV (reference sequence). The CDR3 consists of 15 residues. Trimming took 6 bases from V and 3 from J; bases not matched to a gene: 10. Overall study results and limits: As the model predicted ophthalmopathy progression, it achieved a sensitivity of 65% to 71% and a specificity of about 78%. Blood also contained most of the expanded thyroid clonotypes above 0.001 frequency.

This sequence originates from a woman in her twenties or thirties with Graves' ophthalmopathy. This chain joins TRBV27 and TRBJ2-7, with 8 bases matching TRBD2. Sample: blood. The CDR3 sequence is CASRLAAGGLYEQYF. DNA for the CDR3: TGTGCCAGCAGACTGGCGGCGGGGGGTCTCTACGAGCAGTACTTC.